This T cell receptor beta chain was obtained from a study of radiation and T cells in renal cell carcinoma. Regarding the study as a whole: From baseline, blood top tumor clonotypes peaked at 2 weeks post-radiation.

This clone is a singleton in its sample. The antigen remains undetermined. The time point is: blood 2 weeks post-SBRT. As for treatment: 15 Gy SBRT to primary tumor, nephrectomy 4 weeks later. This CDR3 spans 16 amino acids. V was trimmed by 3 bases and J by 4 bases, leaving 16 bases between them. The germline CDR1 and CDR2 sequences are MGHRA and YSYEKL. Profiling relied on immunoSEQ multiplex PCR, and the TCRdb table lists in-frame clones only, not all of them. The sample consists of 100,000 to 150,000 clones, 65% to 85% of them appearing once. The source of this sequence is a man in his forties or fifties with renal cell carcinoma. The sequenced sample was blood, obtained from a patient whose treatment included radiotherapy and nephrectomy. The genes are TRBV4-1 and TRBJ2-1, with D perhaps assigned TRBD1 or TRBD2 (7 bases each). Written as DNA, the CDR3 is TGCGCCAGCAGCCAGGGCAGGGGGACTACATACAATGAGCAGTTCTTC. The encoded protein is CASSQGRGTTYNEQFF.